The 15 T cell receptor beta chains below all came from one sample that was sequenced in a study of early T cells in non-severe SARS-CoV-2 infection (dated by TCRdb to the early 2020s). Library preparation employed 5' RACE. Reads for this sample came from a NextSeq 500. Starting from the raw public reads, TCRdb applied fastp trimming at Q25, assembled clones with MiXCR and retained in-frame beta chains. Each CDR3 protein gets just one entry, which takes the most common genes and DNA from the rows behind it. The table for this sample lists 35,000 to 45,000 distinct CDR3 sequences; roughly 5.6% of them were counted only once. The biggest ten clones account for about 27% of the sample. Sequencing was performed on whole blood. The source of these receptors is an adult who was a healthcare worker with PCR-confirmed SARS-CoV-2 infection or an uninfected control (not recorded which).

This clonotype showed up just a few times. CDR3 coding DNA: TGCAGTGCGAGACTAGCGGGGCTTACAGATACGCAGTATTTT. Its translation: CSARLAGLTDTQYF. This chain connects TRBV20-1 to TRBJ2-3; 11 positions match TRBD2. Per the germline V gene, CDR1 is DFQATT and CDR2 is SNEGSKA (reference sequence). The CDR3 spans 14 residues. Losses at the gene ends were 6 bases for V and 3 bases for J; bases not matched to a gene: 5.

This clonotype was detected many times. V is TRBV20-1 and J is TRBJ1-2; no clear D. CDR1 and CDR2 (germline): DFQATT, SNEGSKA (reference sequence). The CDR3 loop spans 14 amino acids. The V gene lost 0 bases and the J gene lost 8 bases, with 16 bases spanning the gap. The DNA of the CDR3 is TGCAGTGCTAGAGATTTGCGCCCCGAGTTAGGCTACACCTTC. It specifies CSARDLRPELGYTF.

This clonotype has a handful of counts. The rearrangement uses TRBV18 and TRBJ2-6; D remains unclear. The CDR3 totals 15 residues. Germline-derived CDR1 and CDR2 are KGHSH and LQKENI. V lost 0 bases and J lost 2, with 5 bases in between. This chain's CDR3 is CASSPPGPGANVLTF. The CDR3 DNA reads as TGTGCCAGCTCACCACCAGGGCCTGGGGCCAACGTCCTGACTTTC.

This clonotype was counted between two and nine times. This sequence joins TRBV5-1 and TRBJ2-7, with D unresolved. V lost 1 base to trimming and J lost 5 bases, with 13 bases between them. This CDR3 has 14 residues. Germline values: CDR1 SGHRS, CDR2 YFSETQ. CDR3 residues: CASSLSTLGNEQYF. CDR3 DNA: TGCGCCAGCAGCTTGTCGACCCTAGGCAACGAGCAGTACTTC.

This clonotype was observed at least ten times. The CDR3 loop is CASSPTSTQYF. The CDR3, as DNA: TGTGCCAGCAGCCCCACGAGTACGCAGTATTTT. The V call is TRBV12-3 or TRBV12-4, the J call TRBJ2-3; unclear D gene. This CDR3 comprises 11 residues. Trimming removed 6 bases at V and 8 bases at J, with 9 bases between.

This clonotype was seen only a few times. J is TRBJ2-1 and V is TRBV7-3; TRBD2 matches 12 bases. Germline V gene lookup returns CDR1 SGHTA and CDR2 FQGTGA. With V trimmed by 2 bases and J by 10 bases, 9 bases remained unmatched. There are 16 residues in the CDR3. The CDR3 spells CASSLGGLAGSAEQFF. The CDR3 DNA follows: TGTGCCAGCAGCTTAGGGGGACTAGCGGGTTCGGCGGAGCAGTTCTTC. The whole variable domain, remainder taken from reference TRBV7-3 and TRBJ2-1, is GAGVSQTPSNKVTEKGKYVELRCDPISGHTALYWYRQSLGQGPEFLIYFQGTGAADDSGLPNDRFFAVRPEGSVSTLKIQRTERGDSAVYLCASSLGGLAGSAEQFFGPGTRLTVL.

The table lists this clonotype with many counts. This rearrangement joins TRBV12-3 or TRBV12-4 to TRBJ1-1; 8 bases are shared with TRBD1. The CDR3 spans 14 residues. J gave up 7 bases and V 5 bases, and 9 bases lay outside the gene matches. CDR3 loop: CASSLRRGLDEAFF. DNA for the CDR3: TGTGCCAGCAGTCTGCGCAGGGGGCTAGATGAAGCTTTCTTT.

This clonotype was detected many times. The V call is TRBV12-3 or TRBV12-4, the J call TRBJ1-4; TRBD1 matches at 7 bases. The CDR3 is 14 residues long. After removal of 6 bases from V and 5 bases from J, the junction contained 6 bases not matched to a gene. CDR3 sequence: CASSPRDRNEKLFF. The CDR3 DNA follows: TGTGCCAGCAGCCCCCGGGACAGAAATGAAAAACTGTTTTTT.

This clonotype was picked up many times. This chain links TRBV7-2 with TRBJ2-7; D is ambiguous. V shed 2 bases and J shed 6 bases, with 11 bases lying between them. There are 13 residues in the CDR3. Germline V lookup: CDR1 SGHTA, CDR2 FQGNSA. The CDR3 DNA follows: TGTGCCAGCAGCTTAACCCAGGCTCTCGAGCAGTACTTC. Translation gives CASSLTQALEQYF.

This clonotype occurred many times. The chain links TRBV6-5 to TRBJ1-2; TRBD1 might be the D (6 bases). V was clipped by 6 bases and J by 7 bases, with 15 bases between them. The CDR3 is 13 residues long. CDR1 is MNHEY, CDR2 SVGAGI, per germline. CDR3 sequence (DNA): TGTGCCAGCAGACGGGACACACAGGGTGGCTACACCTTC. Translation: CASRRDTQGGYTF.

The chain employs TRBV20-1 and TRBJ2-1, with D perhaps matching TRBD1 (6 bases). The CDR3 extends over 17 amino acids. Trimming stripped 5 bases from V and 6 bases from J, with 26 bases between. Germline V CDR1 and CDR2: DFQATT, SNEGSKA (reference sequence). CDR3 DNA sequence: TGCAGTGCTGACCGCCCGATTGACAGGTTGGTTAGCAATGAGCAGTTCTTC. Protein: CSADRPIDRLVSNEQFF.

In this sample, this clonotype turned up many times. V and J are TRBV20-1 and TRBJ2-7; TRBD2 agrees at 9 bases. The CDR3 runs 15 residues. The germline CDR1 and CDR2 sequences are DFQATT and SNEGSKA (reference sequence). Unmatched junction bases numbered 8, after V lost 2 bases and J lost 3 bases. The CDR3 DNA is TGCAGTGCTAGAAAAGGGACTAGCTATCTCTACGAGCAGTACTTC. Residues: CSARKGTSYLYEQYF.

This clonotype showed up many times. The rearrangement uses TRBV12-3 or TRBV12-4 and TRBJ1-4; 9 nucleotides match TRBD1. This CDR3 comprises 13 residues. After removal of 6 bases from V and 8 bases from J, the junction contained 4 bases not matched to a gene. CDR3 residues: CASRQTGGEKLFF. The CDR3 DNA reads as TGTGCCAGCAGGCAGACAGGGGGGGAAAAACTGTTTTTT.

This clonotype was counted many times. The chain recombines TRBV7-3 with TRBJ2-3; D possibly corresponds to TRBD2 (6 bases). This CDR3 spans 15 amino acids. From germline, CDR1 is SGHTA and CDR2 FQGTGA. The germline V and J ends were trimmed by 5 bases and 4 bases, with 16 bases remaining between them. CDR3 sequence (DNA): TGTGCCAGCAGCCCAGCCGGAGGGAGCTCAGATACGCAGTATTTT. The encoded protein is CASSPAGGSSDTQYF. The variable domain in full, with the rest retrieved from reference TRBV7-3 and TRBJ2-3, is GAGVSQTPSNKVTEKGKYVELRCDPISGHTALYWYRQSLGQGPEFLIYFQGTGAADDSGLPNDRFFAVRPEGSVSTLKIQRTERGDSAVYLCASSPAGGSSDTQYFGPGTRLTVL.

This clonotype was observed many times. The V and J genes are TRBV20-1 and TRBJ1-1; 8 bases fit TRBD1. Germline CDR1 reads DFQATT; CDR2 reads SNEGSKA (reference sequence). The CDR3 is made up of 14 amino acids. The V and J ends lost 4 bases and 0 bases, in that order; junction bases with no gene match: 4. The CDR3 region is CSAKGGQVNTEAFF. The CDR3, as DNA: TGCAGTGCTAAGGGGGGACAGGTGAACACTGAAGCTTTCTTT.